This T cell receptor beta chain was sequenced for a study of T cells in tumors after PD-1 blockade. The CDR3 runs to 17 residues. Looked up from germline, CDR1 is SGHRS and CDR2 is YFSETQ. The ends lost 1 base at V and 1 base at J; junction bases unmatched: 6. Repertoires were generated with immunoSEQ multiplex PCR, while TCRdb's copy carries only in-frame clones and drops some. The data contain under 75,000 clones, over 65% of them singletons. The V gene is TRBV5-1, the J gene TRBJ2-3; 10 positions match TRBD1. The TCR sequence derives from a human donor with basal cell carcinoma. Source: PBMCs, taken after anti-PD-1 treatment. CDR3 DNA sequence: TGCGCCAGCAGCTTGCTTACCGGGACAGGGGGCACAGATACGCAGTATTTT. Translation: CASSLLTGTGGTDTQYF.